The present entry profiles one T cell receptor (beta chain) with its context. Its antigen is unidentified. The data stem from a study of chemoradiotherapy in HPV16-positive cancers. Turning to the study itself: A couple of HPV16-positive patients' cells yielded candidate HPV-specific clones and common motifs. Study observations and caveats: Functional assays defining HPV-specific T cells used only a couple of HPV16-positive patients. Candidate HPV-specific clones and E7-related TCR motifs grew in tumor during treatment.

Trimming removed 6 bases at V and 7 bases at J, with 15 bases between. CDR1 MDHEN and CDR2 SYDVKM come from the germline V gene. The length of the CDR3 is 14 residues. TCRdb's copy holds only in-frame clones and misses some; the assay was immunoSEQ multiplex PCR. The sample has about 2,000 clones, 65% to 85% seen once. This sample was taken from a patient who underwent chemoradiotherapy. The rearrangement joins TRBV28 to TRBJ1-4; D remains unclear. The receptor's source is a human donor with HPV-associated anogenital cancer. The CDR3 coding sequence is TGTGCCAGCAGGCCGGAGGACCGGATTGAAAAACTGTTTTTT. Amino acid sequence: CASRPEDRIEKLFF.